Sequencing of this TCR beta chain was carried out in a study of T cell responses to AZD1222 COVID-19 vaccine. Whole-study results and caveats: Donors skewed white British and female; clonal diversity was possibly underestimated.

Method: immunoSEQ multiplex PCR; TCRdb's copy keeps in-frame clones and lacks some. The top ten hold roughly 15% of the sample, which has over 45,000 clones, 70% to 90% seen once. Of note for this clone: What it binds is unknown.

The sequences come from peripheral blood, collected 28 days after the second AZD1222 dose. This receptor was taken from an adult who received the AZD1222 COVID-19 vaccine.

DNA of the CDR3: TGTGCCAGCAGCCAGGGGGGGGCCAAAAACATTCAGTACTTC. It codes for CASSQGGAKNIQYF. This rearrangement joins TRBV11-3 to TRBJ2-4; D tentatively fits TRBD1 or TRBD2 (7 bases each). This CDR3 has 14 residues. The germline V gene encodes CDR1 SGHNT and CDR2 YENEEA. Trimming took 5 bases from V and 1 from J, leaving 9 bases between them. Combining the CDR3 with reference TRBV11-3 and TRBJ2-4 gives the whole variable domain EAGVVQSPRYKIIEKKQPVAFWCNPISGHNTLYWYLQNLGQGPELLIRYENEEAVDDSQLPKDRFSAERLKGVDSTLKIQPAELGDSAVYLCASSQGGAKNIQYFGAGTRLSVL.